The clone carrying this T cell receptor beta chain was detected once. The data stem from a study of blood T cell repertoires in COVID-19. TCRdb keeps only in-frame clones here, not all; method: immunoSEQ multiplex PCR. The sample includes under 500,000 clones, approximately 90% seen only once; the top ten take almost 2%. Clinical histories supplied by participants themselves formed the basis of cohort assignment. The germline V gene encodes CDR1 MNHEY and CDR2 SMNVEV (reference sequence). CDR3 length: 19 residues. V dropped 6 bases and J dropped 0; count of bases not matched to a gene: 18. The rearrangement uses TRBV27 and TRBJ1-1; 8 nucleotides agree with TRBD1. The receptor was isolated from a woman in her late teens or twenties with acute COVID-19. The specimen sequenced was PBMCs or T cells enriched from blood (not recorded which). The CDR3 nucleotides are TGTGCCAGCAGATTAGGAGACAGGGGAGACCCGAGGTTGAACACTGAAGCTTTCTTT. Protein product: CASRLGDRGDPRLNTEAFF.